Shown below are 11 T cell receptor beta chains from a single sample sequenced in a study of T cells in localized non-small cell lung cancer. Sequencing used immunoSEQ multiplex PCR; TCRdb keeps in-frame clones, though not all of them. The sample yields tens of thousands of clones, about 92% seen once. This material consisted of peripheral blood, taken before any cancer treatment. The source is a female donor over 55 with stage I lung adenocarcinoma.

V is TRBV6-1 and J is TRBJ1-2, with D tentatively TRBD1 (5 bases). The CDR3 runs 15 residues. Germline CDR1 MNHNS, CDR2 SASEGT. V gave up 4 bases and J gave up 6 bases, with 18 bases separating them. As DNA, the CDR3 is TGTGCCAGCAGTGTCCTGCATGGGGGTTCGAATGGCTACACCTTC. Its protein product is CASSVLHGGSNGYTF.

This rearrangement joins TRBV29-1 to TRBJ2-5, with D possibly being TRBD2 (5 bases). With 7 bases removed from V and 2 bases from J, the gap between germline ends came to 8 bases. In germline, CDR1 is SQVTM, CDR2 ANQGSEA. The CDR3 consists of 11 residues. The CDR3 DNA reads as TGCAGCGCCGGGATACAAGAGACCCAGTACTTC. It yields the protein CSAGIQETQYF.

The chain's CDR3 is CASSLVQLNTEAFF. The CDR3 nucleotides read TGCGCCAGCAGCTTGGTCCAGCTGAACACTGAAGCTTTCTTT. The chain couples TRBV5-1 to TRBJ1-1; D not resolved. Germline V gene data show CDR1 as SGHRS and CDR2 as YFSETQ. V lost 0 bases to trimming and J lost 0 bases, with 6 bases between them. CDR3 length: 14 amino acids.

This clone was observed once. The chain links TRBV5-6 to TRBJ2-7; D is perhaps TRBD1 or TRBD2 (5 bases each). Germline lookup yields CDR1 SGHDT and CDR2 YYEEEE. Deletions cut 4 bases from V and 2 bases from J, with 19 bases between. This CDR3 has 16 residues. The CDR3 protein is CASSPAPGPGAYEQYF. The CDR3 DNA reads as TGTGCCAGCAGCCCGGCCCCGGGGCCCGGAGCCTACGAGCAGTACTTC.

This rearrangement joins TRBV11-3 to TRBJ2-7, with TRBD2 as a possible D gene (5 bases). Germline V gene lookup returns CDR1 SGHNT and CDR2 YENEEA. V was pared by 1 base and J by 6 bases, with 10 bases between. The CDR3 is made up of 13 amino acids. This CDR3 is CASSLARGGEQYF. CDR3 DNA: TGTGCCAGCAGCTTAGCCCGGGGTGGCGAGCAGTACTTC.

The rearrangement uses TRBV5-1 and TRBJ2-3; the D gene is possibly TRBD2 (6 bases). Looked up from germline, CDR1 is SGHRS and CDR2 is YFSETQ. The ends were cut back, 3 bases at V and 0 bases at J, with 26 bases in the middle. The CDR3 runs 20 residues. CDR3 protein: CASSSRIRPGLGTSTDTQYF. The CDR3, as DNA: TGCGCCAGCAGCTCCCGGATTCGGCCGGGACTGGGAACTAGCACAGATACGCAGTATTTT.

This rearrangement joins TRBV5-4 to TRBJ2-5, with D possibly being TRBD1 or TRBD2 (5 bases each). This CDR3 has 14 residues. Germline-derived CDR1 and CDR2 are SGHNT and YYREEE (reference sequence). The V gene lost 4 bases and the J gene lost 4 bases, with 14 bases spanning the gap. The CDR3 protein is CASSRDPGGETQYF. CDR3 sequence (DNA): TGTGCCAGCAGCCGGGACCCGGGCGGAGAGACCCAGTACTTC. Full variable domain (rest looked up from reference TRBV5-4 and TRBJ2-5): ETGVTQSPTHLIKTRGQQVTLRCSSQSGHNTVSWYQQALGQGPQFIFQYYREEENGRGNFPPRFSGLQFPNYSSELNVNALELDDSALYLCASSRDPGGETQYFGPGTRLLVL.

V gene TRBV27 combines with J gene TRBJ2-4; a weak D match, TRBD1 (6 bases). Looked up from germline, CDR1 is MNHEY and CDR2 is SMNVEV (reference sequence). The V end was cut by 2 bases, the J end by 0 bases, with 14 bases between. The CDR3 sequence is 17 residues long. Written as DNA, the CDR3 is TGTGCCAGCAGTTTAACTGGGACACTTCTAGCCAAAAACATTCAGTACTTC. Translating it yields CASSLTGTLLAKNIQYF.

The genes are TRBV7-9 and TRBJ1-1; D may be TRBD1 (5 bases). This CDR3 comprises 15 residues. Germline V gene lookup returns CDR1 SEHNR and CDR2 FQNEAQ (reference sequence). With 5 bases removed from V and 4 bases from J, the gap between germline ends came to 17 bases. CDR3: CASSRGGEGVTEAFF. The DNA for the CDR3 is TGTGCCAGCAGCCGAGGTGGGGAAGGGGTCACTGAAGCTTTCTTT.

The V call is TRBV4-2, the J call TRBJ2-5; 7 bases match TRBD1. The DNA end favors TRBJ2-7, so the J call may be wrong. CDR3 length equals 16 residues. The germline V gene encodes CDR1 LGHNA and CDR2 YNFKEQ. The CDR3 here is CASSQDLAGGSYEQYF. The CDR3 DNA reads TGTGCCAGCAGCCAAGATTTGGCAGGGGGTTCCTACGAGCAGTACTTC.

This clone was counted a few times. One end of the junction is discordant with germline, which a read error may explain. The J gene is TRBJ1-1, the V gene TRBV7-7; 9 bases fit TRBD1. The germline V gene encodes CDR1 SSHAT and CDR2 FNYEAQ (reference sequence). The CDR3 covers 14 residues. Written as DNA, the CDR3 is TGTGCTAGCAGCCCGCTTGATGGACAGGGGGAAGCTTTCTTT. This sequence encodes CASSPLDGQGEAFF.